These 9 T cell receptor beta chains share one sample of origin, sequenced in a study of CD8+CD57+ T cells in acquired aplastic anemia. Profiling of TCR beta VDJ combinations and CDR3 sequences used genomic DNA as template. From the reads, TCRdb called clonotypes with MiXCR, one entry per CDR3 protein. The data hold about 220,000 distinct CDR3 sequences, with 45% to 50% observed a single time. The sequenced patients had an expansion of CD8+CD57+ cells seen by flow cytometry. Sequenced material: sorted CD4+, CD8+, or CD8+CD57+ T cells (not recorded which) from PBMCs. The receptors were sampled from a human donor with aplastic anemia.

This rearrangement joins TRBV10-1 to TRBJ2-1, with D maybe TRBD2 (6 bases). Germline values: CDR1 WNHNN, CDR2 SYGVQD (reference sequence). The CDR3 is 14 amino acids. The V end lost 7 bases, the J end lost 3 bases, and 13 bases lay between the germline ends. The CDR3 spells CASKRGCFYNEQFF. Here the CDR3 DNA reads TGCGCCAGCAAACGGGGGTGTTTCTACAATGAGCAGTTCTTC.

The chain uses TRBV9 and TRBJ2-2, with D perhaps matching TRBD1 (6 bases). The CDR3 sequence is 14 residues long. Germline CDR1 reads SGDLS; CDR2 reads YYNGEE. Trimming left V 3 bases short and J 6 bases short, with 12 bases between. The CDR3 nucleotides read TGTGCCAGCAGCGCCTCAAACAGGGCCGGGGAGCTGTTTTTT. Translated: CASSASNRAGELFF. Filled out from reference TRBV9 and TRBJ2-2, the complete variable domain reads DSGVTQTPKHLITATGQRVTLRCSPRSGDLSVYWYQQSLDQGLQFLIQYYNGEERAKGNILERFSAQQFPDLHSELNLSSLELGDSALYFCASSASNRAGELFFGEGSRLTVL.

The sample holds many counts of this clonotype. CDR3 loop: CSVVFISLNTEAFF. DNA of the CDR3: TGCAGCGTTGTGTTTATATCTTTGAACACTGAAGCTTTCTTT. The chain joins TRBV29-1 to TRBJ1-1, with D hard to call. The CDR3 covers 14 residues. Deletions cut 4 bases from V and 0 bases from J, with 12 bases between. CDR1 SQVTM and CDR2 ANQGSEA come from the germline V gene.

The J gene is TRBJ2-7, the V gene TRBV4-3, with D perhaps TRBD2 (7 bases). Trimming shortened V by 0 bases and J by 1 base, and 19 bases separated the two germline ends. Germline assignment: CDR1 LGHNA and CDR2 YSLEER. This CDR3 spans 18 amino acids. CDR3 DNA: TGCGCCAGCAGCCAAGATGGATCCCCGGGGGGCCATTCCTACGAGCAGTACTTC. This encodes CASSQDGSPGGHSYEQYF.

V and J are TRBV20-1 and TRBJ2-7; 7 nucleotides line up with TRBD1. CDR3 length equals 13 residues. Per germline, CDR1 DFQATT and CDR2 SNEGSKA (reference sequence). V trimming: 1 base; J trimming: 3 bases; junction bases outside the gene matches: 3. CDR3 DNA: TGCAGTGCTAGAGGCAGGGGGAGCTACGAGCAGTACTTC. This sequence encodes CSARGRGSYEQYF.

Turning to this clonotype: A read error may explain this, as a much larger clone is one base away. The chain uses TRBV12-3 or TRBV12-4 and TRBJ2-6, with 7 bases lining up with TRBD1. The CDR3 extends over 19 amino acids. For the CDR3, the DNA is TGTGCCAGCAGTTTGACCCCGGGACAGCGATCCTCTAGGGCCAACGTCCTGACTTTC. It translates to CASSLTPGQRSSRANVLTF.

V and J are TRBV9 and TRBJ2-2; D possibly corresponds to TRBD2 (6 bases). From germline, CDR1 is SGDLS and CDR2 YYNGEE. This CDR3 contains 13 residues. The V gene lost 3 bases and the J gene lost 7 bases, with 10 bases spanning the gap. This CDR3 is CASSAGASGELFF. As DNA, the CDR3 is TGTGCCAGCAGCGCGGGAGCGAGCGGGGAGCTGTTTTTT. Variable domain in full (rest from reference TRBV9 and TRBJ2-2): DSGVTQTPKHLITATGQRVTLRCSPRSGDLSVYWYQQSLDQGLQFLIQYYNGEERAKGNILERFSAQQFPDLHSELNLSSLELGDSALYFCASSAGASGELFFGEGSRLTVL.

This clonotype was counted at least ten times. The chain uses TRBV4-1 and TRBJ2-7; 7 bases map to TRBD2. This CDR3 region has 16 residues. Germline lookup yields CDR1 MGHRA and CDR2 YSYEKL. After removal of 1 base from V and 6 bases from J, the junction contained 12 bases not matched to a gene. Here the CDR3 reads CASSQGVSGIAAEQYF. In DNA, the CDR3 is TGCGCCAGCAGCCAAGGGGTCAGCGGGATTGCCGCCGAGCAGTACTTC.

As concerns this clonotype: A single base separates this from a much larger clone, so it may be a read error. The chain joins TRBV9 to TRBJ2-7, with TRBD1 as a possible D gene (5 bases). CDR3 length equals 15 residues. Germline CDR1 and CDR2: SGDLS and YYNGEE. As DNA, the CDR3 is TGTGCCGGCAGCGCGACAGATAACTCGTACTACGAGCAGTACTTC. Translating it yields CAGSATDNSYYEQYF.